This T cell receptor (beta chain) was retrieved from a study of blood T cell repertoires in COVID-19. Study background: Sites in the United States, Italy and Spain provided acute and convalescent COVID-19 samples. PBMCs, B-cell-depleted T cells, or T cells were the source of the cDNA or gDNA that made up the material.

In the authors' methods: Using reference gene primer amplification, nucleated cell counts were estimated. Here immunoSEQ multiplex PCR was the method, and the copy in TCRdb shows in-frame clones only, minus some. The V and J calls and clone size were taken over from that table, and D and trimming were inferred from the DNA. The repertoire has 40,000 to 50,000 clones, more than 60% of them found once; the top ten carry 25% to 30%. This clone turned up a few times. This receptor was identified in a woman aged 70-85 years with acute or convalescent COVID-19. The source material was peripheral blood.

The CDR3 sequence: CATRLGPSNEKLFF. The CDR3, as DNA: TGTGCCACCCGGTTGGGGCCCTCTAATGAAAAACTGTTTTTT. V and J are TRBV19 and TRBJ1-4; D is possibly TRBD1 (5 bases). This CDR3 is built from 14 residues. Trimming cost V 10 bases and J 3 bases, with 15 bases left between them. Per germline, CDR1 LNHDA and CDR2 SQIVND (reference sequence).